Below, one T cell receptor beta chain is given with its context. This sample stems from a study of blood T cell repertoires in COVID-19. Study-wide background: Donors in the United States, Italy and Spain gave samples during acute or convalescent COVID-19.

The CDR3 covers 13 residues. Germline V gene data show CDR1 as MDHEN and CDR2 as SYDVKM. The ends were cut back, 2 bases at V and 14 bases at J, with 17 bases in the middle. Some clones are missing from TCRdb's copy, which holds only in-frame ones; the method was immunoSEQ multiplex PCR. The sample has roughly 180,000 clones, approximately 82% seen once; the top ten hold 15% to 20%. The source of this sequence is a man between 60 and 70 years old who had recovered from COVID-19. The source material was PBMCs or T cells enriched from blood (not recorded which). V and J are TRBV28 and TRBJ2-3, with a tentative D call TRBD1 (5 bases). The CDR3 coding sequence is TGTGCCAGCAGTTTAATCTTAAGGGGATCAGGGTATTTT. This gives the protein CASSLILRGSGYF.